Presented here are 10 T cell receptor beta chains from one specimen sequenced in a study of T and B cells in COVID-19 patients. TRB rearrangements were amplified by multiplex PCR with BIOMED2 TRB-A/B primers. TCRdb re-analysed the multiplex PCR reads in MiXCR, keeping a single row per CDR3 protein. The table records 8,000 to 9,500 distinct CDR3 sequences, about 25% of them present only once. Each TRB amplification used about 250-550 ng of genomic DNA from blood. Sequencing was carried out using blood. These receptor sequences come from a human donor who had recovered from COVID-19.

In its sample, this clonotype was seen a few times. This chain connects TRBV20-1 to TRBJ1-2, with D unclear. Germline CDR1 is DFQATT and CDR2 is SNEGSKA (reference sequence). The CDR3 has 14 residues. Trimming stripped 3 bases from V and 1 base from J, with 12 bases between. The CDR3 DNA sequence: TGCAGTGCTAGTCCAGAGGAGAGTAACTATGGCTACACCTTC. Translating gives CSASPEESNYGYTF.

This clonotype was recorded once. The chain is built from TRBV28 and TRBJ2-1; TRBD1 matches at 7 bases. The CDR3 is 14 amino acids. Trimming cost V 6 bases and J 4 bases; bases outside gene matches: 6. Germline CDR1 reads MDHEN; CDR2 reads SYDVKM. The CDR3 region is CASRIHRGYNEQFF. CDR3 in DNA: TGTGCCAGCAGGATTCACAGGGGTTACAATGAGCAGTTCTTC.

Concerning this clonotype: This sequence may be a read error, since a much larger clone differs from it by one base. It is likely a read error, because the conserved phenylalanine at the end of the CDR3 is missing. CDR3 sequence (DNA): TGTGCCATCTCGGAATGGGCTAGCGAGCCTGAGCAGTTCTGC. The encoded protein is CAISEWASEPEQFC. The V gene is TRBV6-2 or TRBV6-3, the J gene TRBJ2-1, with a tentative D call TRBD2 (6 bases). Germline lookup yields CDR1 MNHEY and CDR2 SVGEGT. Trimming took off 10 bases at V and 9 bases at J, with 22 bases between the two ends. This CDR3 comprises 14 residues.

This clonotype was seen repeatedly, ten times or more. This chain joins TRBV27 and TRBJ1-2; no clear D. CDR1 and CDR2 (germline): MNHEY, SMNVEV (reference sequence). V dropped 2 bases and J dropped 7 bases, with 11 bases sitting between them. The CDR3 runs to 13 residues. CDR3 loop: CASSLVVGRGYTF. The CDR3 bases are TGTGCCAGCAGTTTAGTGGTCGGGCGTGGCTACACCTTC.

The chain has TRBV29-1 and TRBJ2-7, with 15 bases matching TRBD2. The junction had 9 bases not matched to a gene; V was cut back by 1 base and J by 5 bases. Germline V gene lookup returns CDR1 SQVTM and CDR2 ANQGSEA. CDR3 length: 17 amino acids. The CDR3 loop is CSVEALLGLAGGNEQYF. The CDR3 DNA follows: TGCAGCGTTGAAGCCCTTTTGGGACTAGCGGGAGGAAACGAGCAGTACTTC.

This clonotype is classed as medium-sized. The chain couples TRBV15 to TRBJ2-5, with D uncertain. This CDR3 is 16 amino acids long. Trimming removed 0 bases from V and 5 bases from J, with 16 bases in between. Per germline, CDR1 LNHNV and CDR2 YYDKDF (reference sequence). The CDR3 loop reads CATSRDPLAGRETQYF. CDR3 sequence (DNA): TGTGCCACCAGCAGAGATCCGTTGGCAGGCAGGGAGACCCAGTACTTC.

The chain carries TRBV6-1 and TRBJ1-5; 8 bases are a match to TRBD1. The germline V gene has CDR1 MNHNS and CDR2 SASEGT. CDR3 length equals 15 residues. V lost 8 bases and J lost 0; bases outside the gene matches: 6. This chain's CDR3 is CASRGQDFSNQPQHF. The CDR3 DNA follows: TGTGCCAGCCGGGGACAGGACTTTAGCAATCAGCCCCAGCATTTT.

The chain joins TRBV29-1 to TRBJ1-2, with 10 bases aligning to TRBD1. Trimming removed 6 bases from V and 4 bases from J; junction bases left unmatched: 2. CDR1 is SQVTM and CDR2 is ANQGSEA in the germline V gene. The CDR3 sequence is 12 residues long. The CDR3 DNA reads TGCAGCGTGACAGGGGGCCTCTATGGCTACACCTTC. Protein: CSVTGGLYGYTF.

The V and J genes are TRBV7-9 and TRBJ2-7; a possible D gene is TRBD1 (8 bases). Germline-derived CDR1 and CDR2 are SEHNR and FQNEAQ (reference sequence). Trimming left V 3 bases short and J 3 bases short, with 18 bases between. This CDR3 is built from 16 residues. DNA of the CDR3: TGTGCCAGCAGCTTTAAGCTTACAGGGGGGGACTACGAGCAGTACTTC. Translated, it gives CASSFKLTGGDYEQYF.

This rearrangement joins TRBV19 to TRBJ2-6; perhaps D is TRBD1 or TRBD2 (5 bases each). Germline CDR1 is LNHDA and CDR2 is SQIVND (reference sequence). The V and J ends lost 4 bases and 8 bases respectively, with 12 bases between them. The CDR3 covers 14 residues. CDR3 residues: CASSTGTGTNVLTF. The CDR3 DNA sequence: TGTGCCAGTAGTACCGGGACCGGGACCAACGTCCTGACTTTC.